The 14 T cell receptor beta chains reported below all come from one sample, sequenced in a study of CD8+ T cells in alopecia areata. Regarding treatment: oral pan-JAK inhibitor, 5-10 mg twice daily. Once RNA had been extracted, it was reverse transcribed into cDNA to act as the sequencing template. The table came from immunoSEQ multiplex PCR; TCRdb's copy has only in-frame clones and leaves some out. The sample carries a few hundred thousand clones, around 65% recorded once. This specimen was CD4+ T cells sorted from blood, taken between weeks 44 and 45, from a patient treated with tofacitinib. The receptors stem from a human donor with alopecia areata.

About this clone itself: Its ends do not fully match the called genes, so a read error is possible. V usage is TRBV29-1 and J usage is TRBJ1-2; D unclear. CDR3 length: 10 residues. Germline V lookup: CDR1 SQVTM, CDR2 ANQGSEA. CDR3 in DNA: TGCAGCGTTGAACAGACATCTGAATCCTTC. This gives the protein CSVEQTSESF.

This clone was recorded only once. J is TRBJ1-5 and V is TRBV12-5, with D uncertain. CDR3 length equals 13 residues. V lost 8 bases and J 0 bases, leaving 8 bases between the germline ends. Germline V gene data show CDR1 as LGHNT and CDR2 as FRNRAP. The CDR3: CASNRDSNQPQHF. The CDR3 nucleotides are TGTGCTAGTAATAGGGATAGCAATCAGCCCCAGCATTTT.

CDR3 sequence: CSVAGREMYEQYF. CDR3 nucleotides: TGCAGCGTTGCCGGCAGGGAGATGTACGAGCAGTACTTC. This chain uses TRBV29-1 with TRBJ2-7; D tentatively fits TRBD1 or TRBD2 (5 bases each). Trimming removed 4 bases from V and 4 bases from J, with 14 bases in between. The CDR3 has 13 residues. Germline CDR1 and CDR2: SQVTM and ANQGSEA.

The chain employs TRBV6-5 and TRBJ1-1; D might be TRBD1 (6 bases). In germline, CDR1 is MNHEY, CDR2 SVGAGI. The CDR3 is 13 amino acids. V was trimmed by 5 bases and J by 5 bases, leaving 12 bases between them. The CDR3 protein is CASSLIRGTEAFF. CDR3 coding DNA: TGTGCCAGCAGTCTAATCAGGGGAACTGAAGCTTTCTTT.

The V call is TRBV5-1, the J call TRBJ2-3, with 7 bases that match TRBD1. V lost 0 bases, J lost 3 bases, and 7 bases stayed unmatched. The CDR3 loop spans 16 amino acids. Germline CDR1 and CDR2: SGHRS and YFSETQ. CDR3 sequence reads: CASSLANARGTDTQYF. Here the CDR3 DNA reads TGCGCCAGCAGCTTGGCCAACGCCAGGGGGACAGATACGCAGTATTTT. Variable domain in full (rest from reference TRBV5-1 and TRBJ2-3): KAGVTQTPRYLIKTRGQQVTLSCSPISGHRSVSWYQQTPGQGLQFLFEYFSETQRNKGNFPGRFSGRQFSNSRSEMNVSTLELGDSALYLCASSLANARGTDTQYFGPGTRLTVL.

The rearrangement links TRBV2 to TRBJ1-5; D might be TRBD1 (5 bases). The CDR3 loop spans 16 amino acids. Between the trimmed V and J ends, which lost 1 base and 0 bases, there was a span of 10 bases. Per germline, CDR1 SNHLY and CDR2 FYNNEI. The CDR3 DNA follows: TGTGCCAGCAGTGAAGGGTACAGGAATAGCAATCAGCCCCAGCATTTT. It codes for CASSEGYRNSNQPQHF.

The chain employs TRBV10-3 and TRBJ2-2; 7 bases are shared with TRBD2. This CDR3 has 14 amino acids. V was clipped by 6 bases and J by 3 bases; unmatched bases: 4. Germline CDR1 is ENHRY and CDR2 is SYGVKD. CDR3 DNA: TGTGCCATCAGAGCGGGGACGGACACCGGGGAGCTGTTTTTT. Translating it yields CAIRAGTDTGELFF.

This clone was seen more than once but under ten times. The chain recombines TRBV30 with TRBJ1-5; a possible D gene is TRBD1 (5 bases). This CDR3 spans 15 amino acids. Germline V gene lookup returns CDR1 GTSNPN and CDR2 SVGIG (reference sequence). Trimming removed 1 base from V and 5 bases from J, with 15 bases in between. For the CDR3, the DNA is TGTGCCTGGAGTGGTATAGGGGTATCACATCAGCCCCAGCATTTT. This encodes CAWSGIGVSHQPQHF.

This clone occurred a few times. This sequence joins TRBV5-6 and TRBJ1-4, with 7 bases identical to TRBD1. Germline-derived CDR1 and CDR2 are SGHDT and YYEEEE. J lost 5 bases, V lost 6 bases, and 10 bases had no gene match. This CDR3 comprises 15 residues. This CDR3 is CASTEQGRRNEKLFF. The DNA for the CDR3 is TGTGCCAGCACCGAACAGGGGAGAAGGAATGAAAAACTGTTTTTT.

A few counts support this clone. This chain connects TRBV11-2 to TRBJ2-5; TRBD2 matches at 10 bases. The trim removed 1 base at V and 1 base at J, leaving 3 bases unmatched. The CDR3 spans 16 residues. Germline CDR1 is SGHAT and CDR2 is FQNNGV. DNA for the CDR3: TGTGCCAGCAGCTTAGGTAGCGGGGGGTCCCAAGAGACCCAGTACTTC. Protein: CASSLGSGGSQETQYF.

The rearrangement links TRBV10-3 to TRBJ1-2, with TRBD1 as a possible D gene (5 bases). The CDR3 runs to 13 residues. The germline CDR1 and CDR2 sequences are ENHRY and SYGVKD. Deletions cut 6 bases from V and 6 bases from J, with 14 bases between. The CDR3 bases are TGTGCCATCAGATATGCCAGGGTGGATGGCTACACCTTC. Translating gives CAIRYARVDGYTF.

The chain combines TRBV19 with TRBJ2-7; 8 bases are shared with TRBD2. CDR1 is LNHDA, CDR2 SQIVND, per germline (reference sequence). Germline trimming cut 10 bases from V and 2 bases from J; bases unmatched to any gene: 4. This CDR3 has 12 residues. DNA for the CDR3: TGTGCCAACCCGGGGGGGACCTACGAGCAGTACTTC. Translation gives CANPGGTYEQYF. Variable domain in full (rest from reference TRBV19 and TRBJ2-7): DGGITQSPKYLFRKEGQNVTLSCEQNLNHDAMYWYRQDPGQGLRLIYYSQIVNDFQKGDIAEGYSVSREKKESFPLTVTSAQKNPTAFYLCANPGGTYEQYFGPGTRLTVT.

The sample holds a few counts of this clone. The CDR3 spells CATTESNEKLFF. For the CDR3, the DNA is TGTGCCACTACGGAGAGTAATGAAAAACTGTTTTTT. The chain is built from TRBV28 and TRBJ1-4; D is unresolved. The CDR3 runs to 12 residues. CDR1 is MDHEN, CDR2 SYDVKM, per germline. V gave up 10 bases and J gave up 4 bases, with 10 bases separating them.

The chain is built from TRBV29-1 and TRBJ2-4; no firm D call. V was shortened by 5 bases and J by 1 base, with 12 bases between the two germline ends. The CDR3 has 14 amino acids. Germline values: CDR1 SQVTM, CDR2 ANQGSEA. DNA for the CDR3: TGCAGCGTTCAAGGCAAGCAGGCCAAAAACATTCAGTACTTC. Its translation is CSVQGKQAKNIQYF.